Listed here is a single T cell receptor (beta chain). Its antigen is undetermined. This specimen belongs to a study of glioma-infiltrating T cells. Study results and limitations: Tissue-blood divergence was below expectation in non-neoplastic patients, above in gliomas. Tissue and blood shared very few CDR3 sequences.

Using RNA template, CDR3s of TCR alpha and beta were amplified with iRepertoire arm-PCR. One-step reverse transcription and amplification started from around 100-400 ng of tissue mRNA or PBMC total RNA. MiXCR, run by TCRdb on the multiplex PCR reads, gives a single entry per CDR3 protein. The profile shows roughly 190,000 distinct CDR3 sequences, approximately 30% of them singletons. CDR1 MNHNS and CDR2 SASEGT come from the germline V gene. V lost 1 base to trimming and J lost 10 bases, with 11 bases between them. The CDR3 has 13 amino acids. The chain couples TRBV6-1 to TRBJ2-1; D is undetermined. The source of this sequence is a human donor with low-grade glioma or glioblastoma, undergoing nonglioma brain surgery, or in good health (not recorded which). The sample comprised glioma tissue, nonneoplastic brain tissue, or PBMCs (not recorded which). The CDR3 DNA sequence: TGTGCCAGCAGTGAAGACAGAAACTACGAGCAGTTCTTC. Its translation: CASSEDRNYEQFF.